Listed here are 14 T cell receptor beta chains from one sample, sequenced in a study of T cell responses to AZD1222 COVID-19 vaccine. Generated by immunoSEQ multiplex PCR, the TCRdb table keeps only in-frame clones and is missing some. This sample has 150,000 or so clones, with about 81% found just once. This specimen was peripheral blood, taken on day 0 of MenACWY control vaccination. Receptors originate from an adult in good health.

The rearrangement joins TRBV7-6 to TRBJ1-4; 12 nucleotides line up with TRBD1. Germline CDR1 SGHVS, CDR2 FNYEAQ. The ends lost 5 bases at V and 7 bases at J; junction bases unmatched: 14. The CDR3 sequence is 18 residues long. The CDR3, as DNA: TGTGCCAGCAGCCCCGGGACAGGGGGCGCCAGGGGTGGTGAAAAACTGTTTTTT. It yields the protein CASSPGTGGARGGEKLFF.

V usage is TRBV12-3 or TRBV12-4 and J usage is TRBJ2-5, with D possibly matching TRBD2 (6 bases). V was pared by 5 bases and J by 1 base, with 8 bases between. This CDR3 is built from 13 residues. The DNA for the CDR3 is TGTGCCAGCAGTAGCGGGTCCCAAGAGACCCAGTACTTC. This translates into CASSSGSQETQYF.

Only a few counts were recorded for this clone. The chain is built from TRBV9 and TRBJ2-3; 11 bases line up with TRBD2. This CDR3 is built from 15 residues. The germline V gene has CDR1 SGDLS and CDR2 YYNGEE. With 2 bases clipped from V and 5 bases from J, the junction kept 4 bases outside the gene matches. The chain's CDR3 is CASSVTGTSGDTQYF. The CDR3 nucleotides are TGTGCCAGCAGCGTGACCGGGACTAGCGGAGATACGCAGTATTTT.

The rearrangement uses TRBV6-1 and TRBJ1-2, with TRBD1 as a possible D gene (6 bases). The CDR3 covers 18 residues. Germline CDR1 reads MNHNS; CDR2 reads SASEGT. With 3 bases removed from V and 0 bases from J, the gap between germline ends came to 20 bases. The DNA for the CDR3 is TGTGCCAGCAGTGAGAGGTTGGGGCAGGGGAAAGCTAACTATGGCTACACCTTC. It encodes CASSERLGQGKANYGYTF.

This chain uses TRBV6-5 with TRBJ1-5; tentatively, D is TRBD1 (5 bases). This CDR3 is 15 amino acids long. Germline CDR1 is MNHEY and CDR2 is SVGAGI. Between the trimmed V and J ends, which lost 4 bases and 1 base, there was a span of 11 bases. The CDR3 region has the DNA TGTGCCAGCAGTTCCCCGGCAGGGAGCAATCAGCCCCAGCATTTT. Protein product: CASSSPAGSNQPQHF.

The V and J genes are TRBV28 and TRBJ1-1, with a weak D call TRBD1 (5 bases). V lost 6 bases, J lost 2 bases, and 7 bases lay in between. The CDR3 has 12 residues. The germline CDR1 and CDR2 sequences are MDHEN and SYDVKM. The CDR3 loop reads CASRDTNTEAFF. The CDR3 region has the DNA TGTGCCAGCAGGGACACCAACACTGAAGCTTTCTTT.

The chain joins TRBV7-9 to TRBJ2-5, with 7 nucleotides matching TRBD1. The junction had 5 bases not matched to a gene; V was cut back by 2 bases and J by 5 bases. From germline, CDR1 is SEHNR and CDR2 FQNEAQ (reference sequence). The CDR3 sequence is 14 residues long. DNA for the CDR3: TGTGCCAGCAGCTTATTTCTACAGGGGGAGACCCAGTACTTC. Its protein is CASSLFLQGETQYF.

The chain combines TRBV19 with TRBJ2-7; D perhaps matches TRBD1 (6 bases). CDR3 length: 14 amino acids. Trimming shortened V by 7 bases and J by 6 bases, and 19 bases separated the two germline ends. Germline V lookup: CDR1 LNHDA, CDR2 SQIVND (reference sequence). CDR3 protein: CASTSTPGAREQYF. The CDR3 nucleotides read TGTGCCAGTACCTCCACCCCAGGGGCTCGCGAGCAGTACTTC.

This clone has more than one count but fewer than ten. This chain joins TRBV11-2 and TRBJ2-7; weak D call: TRBD1 (5 bases). V lost 0 bases to trimming and J lost 7 bases, with 10 bases between them. CDR1 is SGHAT and CDR2 is FQNNGV in the germline V gene. This CDR3 has 13 amino acids. CDR3 DNA: TGTGCCAGCAGCTTAGAGAGCGCAGGGGAGCAGTACGTC. This encodes CASSLESAGEQYV.

V gene TRBV3-1 (or the pseudogene TRBV3-2) combines with J gene TRBJ1-1; D is ambiguous. V was clipped by 6 bases and J by 4 bases, with 18 bases between them. The CDR3 totals 15 residues. Germline loops: CDR1 LGHDT, CDR2 YNNKEL (reference sequence). The CDR3 loop reads CASSLQHVGATEAFF. The CDR3 nucleotides are TGTGCCAGCAGTTTGCAGCACGTCGGAGCCACTGAAGCTTTCTTT.

The chain uses TRBV2 and TRBJ2-1; 8 bases match TRBD1. The CDR3 covers 18 residues. The junction had 17 bases not matched to a gene; V was cut back by 5 bases and J by 5 bases. Germline values: CDR1 SNHLY, CDR2 FYNNEI. The CDR3 protein is CASSRVPGQAGLDNEQFF. CDR3 DNA sequence: TGTGCCAGCAGTCGAGTCCCGGGACAGGCCGGACTGGACAATGAGCAGTTCTTC.

A remark on this clone: Other nucleotide sequences from this sample produce the same CDR3. J is TRBJ2-2 and V is TRBV19, with 7 nucleotides matching TRBD1. The germline CDR1 and CDR2 sequences are LNHDA and SQIVND (reference sequence). This CDR3 contains 15 residues. Trimming removed 8 bases from V and 0 bases from J; junction bases left unmatched: 6. The CDR3 bases are TGTGCCAGTCGTACCGGGACAGCGAACACCGGGGAGCTGTTTTTT. Amino acids: CASRTGTANTGELFF. The full variable domain, completed using reference TRBV19 and TRBJ2-2, is DGGITQSPKYLFRKEGQNVTLSCEQNLNHDAMYWYRQDPGQGLRLIYYSQIVNDFQKGDIAEGYSVSREKKESFPLTVTSAQKNPTAFYLCASRTGTANTGELFFGEGSRLTVL.

CDR3 region: CASSERGRQYPNEKLFF. The CDR3 nucleotides read TGTGCCAGCAGTGAACGCGGCAGGCAATACCCTAATGAAAAACTGTTTTTT. This sequence joins TRBV6-1 and TRBJ1-4; no definite D call. Trimming left V 2 bases short and J 3 bases short, with 16 bases between. The germline V gene has CDR1 MNHNS and CDR2 SASEGT. The CDR3 contains 17 residues.

J is TRBJ2-6 and V is TRBV18; 7 positions match TRBD1. Germline CDR1 KGHSH, CDR2 LQKENI. Trimming took 4 bases from V and 1 from J; bases not matched to a gene: 4. This CDR3 comprises 16 residues. CDR3 loop: CASSLDRDSGANVLTF. CDR3 DNA sequence: TGTGCCAGCTCACTTGACAGGGATTCTGGGGCCAACGTCCTGACTTTC. Variable domain in full (rest from reference TRBV18 and TRBJ2-6): NAGVMQNPRHLVRRRGQEARLRCSPMKGHSHVYWYRQLPEEGLKFMVYLQKENIIDESGMPKERFSAEFPKEGPSILRIQQVVRGDSAAYFCASSLDRDSGANVLTFGAGSRLTVL.